This TCR beta chain was recovered during a study of beta chain features in type 1 diabetes. Remarks on this clone: Antigen specificity is unknown.

Germline V gene sequence: CDR1 MDHEN, CDR2 SYDVKM. J gave up 0 bases and V 8 bases, and 7 bases lay outside the gene matches. The CDR3 is 15 residues long. Overall study findings and caveats: People with Type 1 diabetes carried modestly yet significantly shorter TCRB CDR3s in all four CD4+ subsets. Researchers reported that naive, central memory and Treg TCRB repertoires appeared more similar in patients than in healthy donors. VDJ junctions in type 1 diabetes patients carried more deletions and fewer insertions.

The authors reverse transcribed all of the isolated RNA, so sequencing captured expressed TCRB transcripts. The protocol was immunoSEQ multiplex PCR, while the TCRdb copy is restricted to in-frame clones and leaves out a portion. The data hold 620,000 or so clones, with roughly 16% observed a single time. Central memory, naive, regulatory and stem cell-like memory CD4+ cells were sorted by CD45RO/CCR7/CD25/CD127/CD95/CD27. This receptor was taken from a young man in good health. The rearrangement uses TRBV28 and TRBJ1-5; 7 nucleotides agree with TRBD1. Sequencing was carried out using naive CD4+ T cells from blood. The CDR3 DNA follows: TGTGCCAGCGGCGCGGGACAGTATAGCAATCAGCCCCAGCATTTT. Amino acids: CASGAGQYSNQPQHF.